These 26 T cell receptor beta chains were all obtained from the same sample, sequenced in a study of T cell clonality in common variable immunodeficiency. The study, taken as a whole, reports: Common variable immunodeficiency TCR beta sequences reportedly had fewer deletions and N-nucleotide insertions.

Some clones are missing from TCRdb's copy, which holds only in-frame ones; the method was immunoSEQ multiplex PCR. The repertoire yields fewer than 15,000 clones, none seen only once; the top ten contain approximately 6.5%. These receptors' targets are unknown. Material: peripheral blood mononuclear cells. These receptors were collected from a human donor with common variable immunodeficiency.

Concerning this clone: The read terminates 3 residues ahead of where the CDR3 ends, so the germline J gene completes it. The V call is TRBV7-2, the J call TRBJ1-5, with 9 bases identical to TRBD1. The CDR3 is 15 residues long. Germline V gives CDR1 SGHTA, CDR2 FQGNSA. Trimming took 6 bases from V and 4 from J; bases not matched to a gene: 7. This CDR3 is CASSGTGTGNQPQHF. Incomplete CDR3 DNA: TGTGCCAGCAGTGGAACCGGGACAGGGAATCAGCCC.

Only a few counts were recorded for this clone. The read falls 3 residues short of the CDR3 end, and the missing part is taken from the germline J gene. This sequence joins TRBV6-2 or TRBV6-3 and TRBJ2-5; 7 nucleotides line up with TRBD2. This CDR3 is 15 amino acids long. CDR1 MNHEY and CDR2 SVGEGT come from the germline V gene. The junction had 8 bases not matched to a gene; V was cut back by 2 bases and J by 5 bases. This chain's CDR3 is CASSYGARGGETQYF. The CDR3 DNA, read in part, is TGTGCCAGCAGTTACGGTGCCCGGGGAGGGGAGACC.

This clone was observed a few times. The read is 3 residues too short to cover the CDR3 end, so that end is filled in from the germline J gene. V is TRBV6-1 and J is TRBJ1-3; D remains unclear. This CDR3 is 15 amino acids long. Per the germline V gene, CDR1 is MNHNS and CDR2 is SASEGT. The V end lost 2 bases, the J end lost 2 bases, and 10 bases lay between the germline ends. The chain's CDR3 is CASSELKAAGNTIYF. CDR3 DNA, as far as it was read: TGTGCCAGCAGTGAACTGAAGGCGGCTGGAAACACC.

With regard to this clone: The CDR3 end lies 3 residues beyond the end of the read and is filled in from the germline J gene. The genes are TRBV7-2 and TRBJ1-5, with a weak D call TRBD1 (5 bases). V was cut by 3 bases and J by 7 bases, with 7 bases left in between. The CDR3 runs to 12 residues. The V gene's germline CDR1 is SGHTA and CDR2 FQGNSA. This CDR3 reads CASSFRGQPQHF. The sequenced part of the CDR3 DNA is TGTGCCAGCAGCTTTCGGGGGCAGCCC.

About this clone itself: The CDR3 end is not reached by the read, which stops 3 residues before it; the germline J gene fills it in. This chain connects TRBV2 to TRBJ2-3; weak D call: TRBD1 (5 bases). The V end was cut by 8 bases, the J end by 4 bases, with 16 bases between. The CDR3 loop spans 14 amino acids. Germline V gives CDR1 SNHLY, CDR2 FYNNEI. The CDR3 sequence: CASPLAGRADTQYF. The part of the CDR3 DNA that was read is TGTGCCAGCCCCCTTGCAGGGCGAGCAGATACG.

Worth noting for this clone: The missing CDR3 end, 3 residues past where the read stops, is filled in from the germline J gene. J is TRBJ2-7 and V is TRBV7-9; D unresolved. Germline-derived CDR1 and CDR2 are SEHNR and FQNEAQ (reference sequence). V dropped 2 bases and J dropped 5 bases, with 7 bases sitting between them. This CDR3 has 12 amino acids. CDR3 sequence reads: CASSLKIDEQYF. Partial CDR3 DNA: TGTGCCAGCAGCTTAAAAATCGACGAG.

As for this clone: The CDR3 end lies 3 residues beyond the end of the read and is filled in from the germline J gene. This chain uses TRBV7-7 with TRBJ2-3, with TRBD1 as a possible D gene (5 bases). The CDR3 is 15 amino acids. Trimming left V 2 bases short and J 2 bases short, with 11 bases between. Germline values: CDR1 SSHAT, CDR2 FNYEAQ (reference sequence). The sequenced part of the CDR3 DNA is TGTGCCAGCAGCTTACGCGTGGGGCTCACAGATACG. It is translated as CASSLRVGLTDT. The full CDR3 is CASSLRVGLTDTQYF.

The sequenced CDR3 bases are TGTGCCAGCTCACCCGACAGGCAGTACGGCACCTACGAG. This sequence encodes CASSPDRQYGTYE. Given in full, the CDR3 is CASSPDRQYGTYEQYF. The chain joins TRBV18 to TRBJ2-7; D might be TRBD1 (6 bases). The CDR3 is cut off 3 residues early in the read; its end comes from the germline J gene. This CDR3 is 16 amino acids long. Trimming stripped 3 bases from V and 2 bases from J, with 17 bases between. Germline V lookup: CDR1 KGHSH, CDR2 LQKENI.

This clone was detected ten times or more. Read sequence stops 3 residues before the CDR3 end, and the germline J gene provides the missing end. This chain links TRBV7-8 with TRBJ2-3; 8 bases map to TRBD2. In germline, CDR1 is SGHVS, CDR2 FQNEAQ. J lost 5 bases, V lost 2 bases, and 6 bases had no gene match. This CDR3 has 15 residues. The chain's CDR3 is CASSLFQLAVDTQYF. CDR3 DNA (partial): TGTGCCAGCAGCTTATTTCAACTAGCGGTAGATACG.

This clone showed up just a few times. The DNA ends 3 residues before the CDR3 does, and the rest of the CDR3 is filled in from the germline J gene. The V and J genes are TRBV6-1 and TRBJ1-1, with 10 bases matching TRBD1. This CDR3 region has 15 residues. Germline V gene data show CDR1 as MNHNS and CDR2 as SASEGT. The CDR3 DNA, read in part, is TGTGCCAGCAGTGTGCCGATCGGACAGGGGGATATG. This gives the protein CASSVPIGQGDM. The whole CDR3 sequence reads CASSVPIGQGDMAFF.

This clone has only a few counts. The read gets to within 3 residues of the CDR3 end, and the germline J gene fills in the rest. The rearrangement uses TRBV19 and TRBJ2-7; D might be TRBD1 (5 bases). Trimming removed 6 bases at V and 2 bases at J, with 11 bases between. The length of the CDR3 is 13 residues. Germline lookup yields CDR1 LNHDA and CDR2 SQIVND (reference sequence). The CDR3 loop is CASSATVAYEQYF. Incomplete CDR3 DNA: TGTGCCAGTAGCGCGACAGTTGCCTACGAG.

By sample share, this clone is medium-sized. Read data end 3 residues before the CDR3 end; the end is taken from the germline J gene. The rearrangement uses TRBV30 and TRBJ1-2; D is perhaps TRBD1 (5 bases). Germline V lookup: CDR1 GTSNPN, CDR2 SVGIG (reference sequence). V lost 2 bases to trimming and J lost 1 base, with 8 bases between them. CDR3 size: 13 residues. CDR3 DNA, as far as it was read: TGTGCCTGGAGTAGCCAGGGTAACTATGGC. It encodes CAWSSQGNYG. From start to end, the CDR3 is CAWSSQGNYGYTF. Full variable domain (remainder filled in from reference TRBV30 and TRBJ1-2): SQTIHQWPATLVQPVGSPLSLECTVEGTSNPNLYWYRQAAGRGLQLLFYSVGIGQISSEVPQNLSASRPQDRQFILSSKKLLLSDSGFYLCAWSSQGNYGYTFGSGTRLTVV.

This clone has ten or more counts. The CDR3 end lies 3 residues beyond the end of the read and is filled in from the germline J gene. This chain joins TRBV5-1 and TRBJ2-3, with D unclear. This CDR3 is 14 amino acids long. V lost 2 bases to trimming and J lost 2 bases, with 9 bases between them. Looked up from germline, CDR1 is SGHRS and CDR2 is YFSETQ. The sequenced part of the CDR3 DNA is TGCGCCAGCAGCTTAGACACAGTCACAGATACG. Its translation is CASSLDTVTDT. The entire CDR3 protein is CASSLDTVTDTQYF. Full variable domain (missing parts from reference TRBV5-1 and TRBJ2-3): KAGVTQTPRYLIKTRGQQVTLSCSPISGHRSVSWYQQTPGQGLQFLFEYFSETQRNKGNFPGRFSGRQFSNSRSEMNVSTLELGDSALYLCASSLDTVTDTQYFGPGTRLTVL.

This clone was seen a handful of times. The read comes to an end 3 residues before the CDR3 does, leaving the germline J gene to fill in the end. The J gene is TRBJ2-7, the V gene TRBV7-3; 7 positions match TRBD1. V shed 5 bases, J shed 3 bases, and the junction held 10 bases outside the gene matches. CDR1 and CDR2 from the germline V gene are SGHTA and FQGTGA. This CDR3 has 15 amino acids. The part of the CDR3 DNA that was read is TGTGCCAGCAGCCCTCTGCCGACAGGGATCTACGAG. This encodes CASSPLPTGIYE. In full, the CDR3 reads CASSPLPTGIYEQYF.

This clone has just a few counts. The read halts 3 residues ahead of the CDR3 end, with the missing end drawn from the germline J gene. The chain is built from TRBV20-1 and TRBJ1-6; TRBD1 might be the D (6 bases). The V end was cut by 7 bases, the J end by 2 bases, with 15 bases between. Germline values: CDR1 DFQATT, CDR2 SNEGSKA (reference sequence). The CDR3 runs 15 residues. The CDR3 bases that were read are TGCAGTGGGGCACAGGGAGAAGCCTATAATTCACCC. Encoded protein: CSGAQGEAYNSP. In full, the CDR3 is CSGAQGEAYNSPLHF.

Comments on this clone: The CDR3 goes on 3 residues after the read ends, and that part is filled in from the germline J gene. The rearrangement joins TRBV18 to TRBJ1-1, with D perhaps TRBD1 (5 bases). The CDR3 has 13 amino acids. The germline V gene has CDR1 KGHSH and CDR2 LQKENI. Trimming left V 3 bases short and J 0 bases short, with 5 bases between. The CDR3 DNA, read in part, is TGTGCCAGCTCACCGACAGTGAACACTGAA. Encoded protein: CASSPTVNTE. The entire CDR3 is CASSPTVNTEAFF.

This clone has only a few counts. The CDR3 DNA, read in part, is TGTGCCAGTACCCTGGGGGGGAGCTATGGC. This translates into CASTLGGSYG. The CDR3 reads in full as CASTLGGSYGYTF. The chain employs TRBV19 and TRBJ1-2, with D perhaps TRBD1 (5 bases). The read gets to within 3 residues of the CDR3 end, and the germline J gene fills in the rest. V was pared by 7 bases and J by 4 bases, with 13 bases between. CDR1 and CDR2 (germline): LNHDA, SQIVND (reference sequence). The CDR3 has 13 residues.

This clone was detected a few times. The CDR3 goes on 3 residues after the read ends, and that part is filled in from the germline J gene. The chain uses TRBV2 and TRBJ1-5; D is uncertain. Germline CDR1 reads SNHLY; CDR2 reads FYNNEI. V was shortened by 3 bases and J by 0 bases, with 6 bases between the two germline ends. The CDR3 totals 14 residues. The sequenced part of the CDR3 DNA is TGTGCCAGCAGTGACCTCTATAGCAATCAGCCC. Protein: CASSDLYSNQP. The full CDR3 is CASSDLYSNQPQHF.

A few counts support this clone. The read halts 3 residues ahead of the CDR3 end, with the missing end drawn from the germline J gene. The chain links TRBV11-3 to TRBJ2-2, with D unresolved. The V end was cut by 3 bases, the J end by 2 bases, with 4 bases between. Germline assignment: CDR1 SGHNT and CDR2 YENEEA. This CDR3 region has 13 residues. The CDR3 region is CASSLSNTGELFF. CDR3 DNA, as far as it was read: TGTGCCAGCAGCTTGAGCAACACCGGGGAG.

This clone was recorded a few times. The CDR3 bases that were read are TGCAGTGCTAGTATTGCGACAGGGGGTAAATACGAG. It codes for CSASIATGGKYE. In full, the CDR3 reads CSASIATGGKYEQYF. This sequence joins TRBV20-1 and TRBJ2-7; TRBD1 agrees at 9 bases. The read is 3 residues too short to cover the CDR3 end, so that end is filled in from the germline J gene. Losses at the gene ends were 3 bases for V and 4 bases for J; bases not matched to a gene: 10. Germline V lookup: CDR1 DFQATT, CDR2 SNEGSKA (reference sequence). CDR3 size: 15 residues.

With regard to this clone: Sequencing ends 3 residues short of the CDR3 end; the germline J gene provides the rest. This rearrangement joins TRBV2 to TRBJ2-7; no firm D call. Looked up from germline, CDR1 is SNHLY and CDR2 is FYNNEI. The V and J ends lost 7 bases and 2 bases respectively, with 6 bases between them. The CDR3 totals 11 residues. The CDR3 loop reads CASTLTYEQYF. Partial CDR3 DNA: TGTGCCAGCACCTTAACCTACGAG.

In this sample, this clone turned up a few times. The read terminates 3 residues before the CDR3 end, so the remaining end is supplied by the germline J gene. This sequence joins TRBV6-2 or TRBV6-3 and TRBJ1-2, with D possibly TRBD1 on 5 matching bases. Germline-derived CDR1 and CDR2 are MNHEY and SVGEGT. This CDR3 is built from 14 residues. Trimming cost V 6 bases and J 0 bases, with 11 bases left between them. The sequenced CDR3 bases are TGTGCCAGCAGAGGACAAAACCCTAACTATGGC. Translation: CASRGQNPNYG. The whole CDR3 is CASRGQNPNYGYTF.

As for this clone: The read ends 3 residues early relative to the CDR3; the germline J gene fills the gap. The chain is built from TRBV19 and TRBJ1-2; 9 nucleotides align to TRBD1. Germline V lookup: CDR1 LNHDA, CDR2 SQIVND (reference sequence). The V and J ends lost 7 bases and 6 bases, in that order; junction bases with no gene match: 6. The CDR3 length is 13 residues. The CDR3 bases that were read are TGTGCCAGTAATACAGGGGGCCGGAATGGC. Protein product: CASNTGGRNG. The whole CDR3 sequence reads CASNTGGRNGYTF.

In its sample, this clone was seen a few times. The read terminates 3 residues before the CDR3 end, so the remaining end is supplied by the germline J gene. V gene TRBV6-2 or TRBV6-3 combines with J gene TRBJ1-2; 9 bases line up with TRBD1. Germline CDR1 reads MNHEY; CDR2 reads SVGEGT. V shed 6 bases, J shed 2 bases, and the junction held 7 bases outside the gene matches. This CDR3 spans 15 amino acids. The chain's CDR3 is CASSPLGTGNYGYTF. The CDR3 bases that were read are TGTGCCAGCAGCCCGCTCGGGACAGGGAACTATGGC.

This clone is medium-sized. The read ends 3 residues early relative to the CDR3; the germline J gene fills the gap. The chain is built from TRBV19 and TRBJ2-2; D is undetermined. The germline V and J ends were trimmed by 4 bases and 4 bases, with 19 bases remaining between them. The CDR3 is 17 amino acids. Germline lookup yields CDR1 LNHDA and CDR2 SQIVND (reference sequence). The CDR3 is CASSTRKPGRSTGELFF. Incomplete CDR3 DNA: TGTGCCAGTAGTACCCGCAAACCGGGTCGGAGCACCGGGGAG.

This clone is labeled as medium-sized. The CDR3 end lies 3 residues beyond the end of the read and is filled in from the germline J gene. The chain joins TRBV12-5 to TRBJ2-1; D remains ambiguous. Trimming shortened V by 1 base and J by 3 bases, and 4 bases separated the two germline ends. Germline V gene data show CDR1 as LGHNT and CDR2 as FRNRAP. This CDR3 is 13 amino acids long. Incomplete CDR3 DNA: TGTGCTAGTGGTTTGGGTATCTACAATGAG. Translated: CASGLGIYNE. The entire CDR3 protein reads CASGLGIYNEQFF.